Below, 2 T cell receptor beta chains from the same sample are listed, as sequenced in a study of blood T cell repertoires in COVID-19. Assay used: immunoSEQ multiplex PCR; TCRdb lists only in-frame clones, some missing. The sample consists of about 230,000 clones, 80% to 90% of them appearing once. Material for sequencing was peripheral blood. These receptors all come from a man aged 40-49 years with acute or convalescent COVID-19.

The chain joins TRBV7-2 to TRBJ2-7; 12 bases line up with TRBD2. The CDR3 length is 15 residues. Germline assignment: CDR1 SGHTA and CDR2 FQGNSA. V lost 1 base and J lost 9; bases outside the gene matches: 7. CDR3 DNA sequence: TGTGCCAGCAGCTTAGAGACTAGCGGGGGTTTCTGGCAGTACTTC. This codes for CASSLETSGGFWQYF.

The CDR3 here is CATSGEQAVYNEQFF. The CDR3 DNA follows: TGTGCCACCAGTGGAGAACAGGCGGTCTACAATGAGCAGTTCTTC. This chain connects TRBV24-1 to TRBJ2-1, with D maybe TRBD1 (5 bases). Germline values: CDR1 KGHDR, CDR2 SFDVKD. The V gene lost 5 bases and the J gene lost 3 bases, with 13 bases spanning the gap. This CDR3 has 15 residues.